The T cell receptor (beta chain) under discussion was sequenced for a study of PD-1 blockade in classical Hodgkin lymphoma. Study summary: Nivolumab was administered to patients intravenously at 3 mg/kg every 2 weeks.

Germline values: CDR1 MNHNY, CDR2 SVGAGI (reference sequence). V was clipped by 11 bases and J by 4 bases, with 14 bases between them. This CDR3 is built from 12 residues. All patients experienced relapse after autologous stem cell transplantation, and brentuximab vedotin exposure was variable. Points on this clone: The antigen is not known.

The method was immunoSEQ multiplex PCR; TCRdb's version includes in-frame clones alone and lacks a portion of them. Of 47,000 or so clones detected, about three quarters appear once; the ten largest clones hold approximately 10%. Findings of the study overall: The CD4+ diversity rise by C4D1 was clearest in complete responders.

The specimen comprised peripheral blood mononuclear cells (PBMCs), sampled at baseline. The receptor was isolated from a human donor with classical Hodgkin lymphoma. The gene calls are TRBV6-6 and TRBJ1-2; a weak D match, TRBD1 (5 bases). CDR3 protein: CAALGGVYGYTF. CDR3 in DNA: TGTGCCGCCCTAGGAGGGGTCTATGGCTACACCTTC.